This record looks at one T cell receptor (beta chain) sequence and its context. Its antigen is not known. TRB rearrangements were amplified by touch-down multiplex PCR with mixed TRB-A/B primers. TCRdb re-called the multiplex PCR reads and gives one entry per CDR3 protein, without DNA. The ten top clones account for around 8%, within a sample of about 5,500 distinct CDR3 sequences. TRB was amplified from about 260 ng of peripheral blood genomic DNA per sample. This sample is part of a study of T cell clusters in autoimmune cytopenias. General study results and limits: Physiological T cell clusters of healthy donors were apparently absent in primary autoimmune cytopenia patients.

The CDR3 loop spans 11 amino acids. Germline V gives CDR1 MDHEN, CDR2 SYDVKM. The same data also contributed to another study, on T cell repertoires in aging, cancer and after chemotherapy. Turning to that study: The repertoire data cannot show anything about immunological memory following chemotherapy.

What was sequenced was peripheral blood. The TCR sequence derives from a human donor in good health. V is TRBV28 and J is TRBJ1-2; the TCRdb D gene call, TRBD1, has no DNA to confirm it. The CDR3 loop reads CATTDRAGYTF.